A selection of T cell receptor beta chains follows, all from one sample in a study of blood T cell repertoires in COVID-19. Profiled with immunoSEQ multiplex PCR; TCRdb holds only in-frame clones, not every one. The table includes 300,000 to 400,000 clones, roughly nine tenths detected once. The sequencing input was PBMCs or T cells enriched from blood (not recorded which). These receptors all come from a man aged 55 to 70 who had recovered from COVID-19. Each CDR3 is given with its conserved first and last residue. D genes are given only for firm matches.

V gene,D gene,J gene,CDR3 protein
TRBV6-5,-,TRBJ2-3,CASSFTDSLPDTQYF
TRBV12-3/TRBV12-4,-,TRBJ1-2,CASSLGGRGYTF
TRBV24-1,-,TRBJ2-1,CATSDSAEPSYNEQFF
TRBV7-2,TRBD1,TRBJ2-3,CASSPNTGGRTDTQYF
TRBV5-1,TRBD2,TRBJ2-1,CASSIAGASYNEQFF
TRBV6-1,TRBD2,TRBJ2-2,CASSEALREGRSTGELFF
TRBV2,TRBD1,TRBJ1-1,CASMADRMNTEAFF
TRBV7-9,TRBD2,TRBJ2-1,CASSFSTGGLYNEQFF
TRBV28,-,TRBJ1-1,CASSSSQGSEAFF
TRBV7-9,TRBD2,TRBJ2-3,CASSPLVSGITDTQYF
TRBV9,TRBD2,TRBJ2-7,CASSAGTSGIYEQYF
TRBV18,TRBD1,TRBJ1-6,CASSSFLRDRASGFHF
TRBV27,TRBD1,TRBJ2-7,CASSQLQGAEYF
TRBV7-6,TRBD1,TRBJ2-7,CASSLGPGGASYEQYF
TRBV5-1,TRBD1,TRBJ2-7,CASSLEQGPAYEQYF
TRBV14,-,TRBJ1-2,CASSQDLLHGYTF
TRBV18,TRBD1,TRBJ1-4,CASSPPRDSNEKLFF
TRBV11-3,TRBD1,TRBJ2-7,CASSPPSFDPGTVGYEQYF
TRBV28,-,TRBJ1-2,CASSLPDSLPWGYTF
TRBV6-6,TRBD1,TRBJ2-5,CASRAQGTGETQYF
TRBV20-1,-,TRBJ1-1,CSQGVNTEAFF
TRBV3-1/TRBV3-2,-,TRBJ2-1,CASSHSGSYNEQFF
TRBV27,-,TRBJ1-6,CASSRENSPLHF
TRBV21-1,-,TRBJ2-7,CASGYRHRDKSYEQYF
TRBV14,-,TRBJ2-7,CASSQVSSEQYF
TRBV28,TRBD1,TRBJ1-5,CASSLGGTGLNQPQHF
TRBV7-3,-,TRBJ1-2,CASSYRDGVGYTF
TRBV6-6,-,TRBJ1-1,CASSQEAFF